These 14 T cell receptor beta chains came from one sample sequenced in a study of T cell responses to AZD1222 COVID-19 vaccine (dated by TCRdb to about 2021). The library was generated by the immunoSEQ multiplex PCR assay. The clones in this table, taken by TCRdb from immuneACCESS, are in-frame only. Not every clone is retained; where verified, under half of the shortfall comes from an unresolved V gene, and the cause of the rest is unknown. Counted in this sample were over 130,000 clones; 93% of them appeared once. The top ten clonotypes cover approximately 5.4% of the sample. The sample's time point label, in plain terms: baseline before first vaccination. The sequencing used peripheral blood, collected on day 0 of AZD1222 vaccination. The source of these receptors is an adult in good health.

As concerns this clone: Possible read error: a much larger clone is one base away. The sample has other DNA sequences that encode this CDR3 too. CDR3 coding DNA: TGTGCCAGCAGTTCCTACACCGGGGAGCTGTTTTTT. Protein product: CASSSYTGELFF. The chain links TRBV6-2 or TRBV6-3 to TRBJ2-2; D ambiguous. This CDR3 comprises 12 residues. Germline V gene lookup returns CDR1 MNHEY and CDR2 SVGEGT. V was cut by 4 bases and J by 3 bases, with 3 bases left in between.

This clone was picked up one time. The CDR3 protein is CASSQGPRRTEAFF. The CDR3 coding sequence is TGTGCCAGTAGCCAGGGGCCTCGGAGGACTGAAGCTTTCTTT. The chain recombines TRBV19 with TRBJ1-1, with TRBD1 as a possible D gene (6 bases). The CDR3 totals 14 residues. V was clipped by 6 bases and J by 5 bases, with 16 bases between them. Germline V lookup: CDR1 LNHDA, CDR2 SQIVND (reference sequence).

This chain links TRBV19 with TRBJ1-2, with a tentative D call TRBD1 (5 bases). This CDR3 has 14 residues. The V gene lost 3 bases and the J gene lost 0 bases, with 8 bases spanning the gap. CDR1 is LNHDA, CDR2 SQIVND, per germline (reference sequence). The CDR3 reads CASSMRGANYGYTF. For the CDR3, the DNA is TGTGCCAGTAGTATGCGGGGGGCTAACTATGGCTACACCTTC.

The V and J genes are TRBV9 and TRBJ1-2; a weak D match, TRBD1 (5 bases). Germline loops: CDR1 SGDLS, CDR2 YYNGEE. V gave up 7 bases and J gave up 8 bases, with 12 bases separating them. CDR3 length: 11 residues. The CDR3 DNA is TGTGCCAGCGGGACGTTGGCCGGCTACACCTTC. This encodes CASGTLAGYTF.

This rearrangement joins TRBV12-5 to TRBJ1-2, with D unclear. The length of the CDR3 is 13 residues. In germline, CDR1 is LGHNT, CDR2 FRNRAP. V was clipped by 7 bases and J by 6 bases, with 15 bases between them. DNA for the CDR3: TGTGCTAGTGAGGAGGGAATCCTACATGGCTACACCTTC. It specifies CASEEGILHGYTF. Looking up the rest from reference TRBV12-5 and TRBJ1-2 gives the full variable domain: DARVTQTPRHKVTEMGQEVTMRCQPILGHNTVFWYRQTMMQGLELLAYFRNRAPLDDSGMPKDRFSAEMPDATLATLKIQPSEPRDSAVYFCASEEGILHGYTFGSGTRLTVV.

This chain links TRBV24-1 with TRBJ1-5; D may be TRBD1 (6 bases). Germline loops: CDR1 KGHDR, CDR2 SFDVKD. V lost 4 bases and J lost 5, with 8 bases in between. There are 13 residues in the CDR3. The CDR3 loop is CATSEGAYQPQHF. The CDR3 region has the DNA TGTGCCACCAGTGAGGGGGCCTATCAGCCCCAGCATTTT.

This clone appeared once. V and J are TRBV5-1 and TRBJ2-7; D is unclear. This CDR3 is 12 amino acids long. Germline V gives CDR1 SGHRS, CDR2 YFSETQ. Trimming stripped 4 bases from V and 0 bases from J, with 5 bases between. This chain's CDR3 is CASSPSSYEQYF. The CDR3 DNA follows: TGCGCCAGCAGCCCTAGCTCCTACGAGCAGTACTTC.

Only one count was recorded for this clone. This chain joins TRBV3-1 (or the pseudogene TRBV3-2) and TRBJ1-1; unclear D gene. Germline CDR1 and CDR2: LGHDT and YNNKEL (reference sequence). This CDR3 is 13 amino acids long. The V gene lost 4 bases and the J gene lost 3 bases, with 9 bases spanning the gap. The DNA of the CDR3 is TGTGCCAGCAGCCTCATGCAGGACACTGAAGCTTTCTTT. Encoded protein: CASSLMQDTEAFF.

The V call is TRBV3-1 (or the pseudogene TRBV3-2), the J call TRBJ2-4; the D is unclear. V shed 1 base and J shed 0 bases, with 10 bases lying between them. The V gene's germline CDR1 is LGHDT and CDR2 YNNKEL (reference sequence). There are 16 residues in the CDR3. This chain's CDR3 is CASSQVVPIAKNIQYF. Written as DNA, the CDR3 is TGTGCCAGCAGCCAAGTTGTGCCGATAGCCAAAAACATTCAGTACTTC.

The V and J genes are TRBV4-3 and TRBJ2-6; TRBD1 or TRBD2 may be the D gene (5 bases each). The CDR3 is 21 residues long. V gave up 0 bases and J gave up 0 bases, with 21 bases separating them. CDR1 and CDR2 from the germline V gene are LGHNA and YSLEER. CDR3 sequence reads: CASSQDRRGLTRDSGANVLTF. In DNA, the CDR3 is TGCGCCAGCAGCCAAGATCGAAGGGGCCTCACCCGGGACTCTGGGGCCAACGTCCTGACTTTC.

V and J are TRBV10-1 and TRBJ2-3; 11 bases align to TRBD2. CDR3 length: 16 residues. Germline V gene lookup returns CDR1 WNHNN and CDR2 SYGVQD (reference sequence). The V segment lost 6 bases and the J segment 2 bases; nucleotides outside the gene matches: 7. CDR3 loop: CASSPLAGGSTDTQYF. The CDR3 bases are TGCGCCAGCAGCCCCCTAGCGGGGGGTTCCACAGATACGCAGTATTTT.

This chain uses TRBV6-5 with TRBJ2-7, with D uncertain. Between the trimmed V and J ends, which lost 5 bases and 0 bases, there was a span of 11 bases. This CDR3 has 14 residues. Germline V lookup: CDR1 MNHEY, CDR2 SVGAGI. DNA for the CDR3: TGTGCCAGCAGTCCCCCAACGAGCTCCTACGAGCAGTACTTC. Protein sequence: CASSPPTSSYEQYF.

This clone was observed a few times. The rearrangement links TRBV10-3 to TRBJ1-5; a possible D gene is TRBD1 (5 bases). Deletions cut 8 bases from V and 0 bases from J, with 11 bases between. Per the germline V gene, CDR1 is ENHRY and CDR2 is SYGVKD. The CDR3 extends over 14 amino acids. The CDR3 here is CAIGGGNSNQPQHF. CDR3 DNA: TGTGCCATCGGGGGGGGGAATAGCAATCAGCCCCAGCATTTT.

CDR3 sequence: CASTPSPSANNEQFF. The CDR3 region has the DNA TGTGCCAGCACCCCGAGCCCGAGTGCAAACAATGAGCAGTTCTTC. This sequence joins TRBV11-2 and TRBJ2-1; D gene ambiguous. The germline V and J ends were trimmed by 7 bases and 5 bases, with 18 bases remaining between them. Germline V CDR1 and CDR2: SGHAT, FQNNGV. This CDR3 comprises 15 residues.